The TCR beta chain under discussion was sequenced for a study of beta chain features in type 1 diabetes. Expressed TCRB transcripts were sequenced after all isolated RNA was converted to cDNA. The repertoire was sequenced with immunoSEQ multiplex PCR; TCRdb's copy has only in-frame clones and lacks some. This sample has roughly 150,000 clones, with 9% found just once. Ten or more counts support this clone. Antigen: not known. Points from the study as a whole: When Type 1 diabetes patients were examined, their TCRB CDR3s proved moderately but significantly shorter in all four CD4+ subsets. cDNA-based sequencing might over-represent cells highly expressing TCR.

Isolation of CD4+ naive, central memory, regulatory and stem cell-like memory cells was achieved by sorting via CD45RO/CCR7/CD25/CD127/CD95/CD27. CDR1 and CDR2 (germline): SGHAT, FQDESV (reference sequence). The CDR3 is made up of 14 amino acids. The V segment lost 5 bases and the J segment 4 bases; nucleotides outside the gene matches: 3. The sequence came from a woman aged 25 to 39 with type 1 diabetes. The sequenced material came from central memory CD4+ T cells from blood. This chain connects TRBV11-1 to TRBJ1-4, with 8 bases fitting TRBD1. CDR3 nucleotides: TGTGCCAGCAGCATGGGACAGGATAATGAAAAACTGTTTTTT. It is translated as CASSMGQDNEKLFF.